These 24 T cell receptor beta chains were all obtained from the same sample, sequenced in a study of metastatic and nonmetastatic thyroid tumors. All patients were untreated before thyroid surgery. TCRdb re-processed the PCR reads through MiXCR. The sample lists around 22,000 clones; approximately 20% were seen once. Material for sequencing was blood. Receptors originate from a female donor with papillary thyroid cancer or a benign thyroid nodule (not recorded which). Some clones in this sample may be carry-over from other donors' samples.

The chain carries TRBV5-1 and TRBJ1-1; D remains unclear. From germline, CDR1 is SGHRS and CDR2 YFSETQ. CDR3 length: 13 amino acids. The ends were cut back, 5 bases at V and 2 bases at J, with 10 bases in the middle. CDR3 bases: TGCGCCAGCAGTGGTACTGATAACACTGAAGCTTTCTTT. Its protein product is CASSGTDNTEAFF.

This clone was seen many times. V and J are TRBV19 and TRBJ2-1; 7 bases are shared with TRBD1. CDR1 and CDR2 from the germline V gene are LNHDA and SQIVND (reference sequence). The CDR3 has 17 amino acids. The V gene end was trimmed by 5 bases and the J gene end by 3 bases; junction bases not matched to a gene: 13. The CDR3 protein is CASSVTRQGWGYNEQFF. The CDR3 region has the DNA TGTGCCAGTAGTGTAACCCGACAGGGATGGGGCTACAATGAGCAGTTCTTC.

This clone showed up many times. The rearrangement joins TRBV7-9 to TRBJ2-7; 13 bases are a match to TRBD2. The CDR3 loop spans 15 amino acids. Germline V gene sequence: CDR1 SEHNR, CDR2 FQNEAQ (reference sequence). V lost 5 bases to trimming and J lost 5 bases; unmatched junction nucleotides: 6. CDR3 loop: CASSRLAGGGNEQYF. CDR3 DNA sequence: TGTGCCAGCAGCAGACTAGCGGGAGGAGGAAACGAGCAGTACTTC.

For this clone: A single base separates this from a much larger clone, so it may be a read error. The V call is TRBV29-1, the J call TRBJ1-1; no clear D gene. The CDR3 covers 11 residues. Germline CDR1 and CDR2: SQVTM and ANQGSEA. CDR3 residues: CSVSGNAEAFF. CDR3 nucleotide sequence: TGCAGCGTGTCCGGGAACGCTGAAGCTTTCTTT.

For this clone: One end of the junction does not line up with germline, which may come from a read error. The same CDR3 is also encoded by other DNA sequences in this sample. This chain joins TRBV7-2 and TRBJ1-1, with D perhaps matching TRBD1 (5 bases). The CDR3 has 14 amino acids. The germline CDR1 and CDR2 sequences are SGHTA and FQGNSA. The CDR3 region is CASSLTGREAEAFF. The CDR3 bases are TGTGCCAGCAGCCTAACGGGGCGCGAGGCTGAAGCCTTCTTT.

This clone has a handful of counts. The gene calls are TRBV7-8 and TRBJ2-1; D is possibly TRBD2 (6 bases). The ends were cut back, 0 bases at V and 6 bases at J, with 12 bases in the middle. The V gene's germline CDR1 is SGHVS and CDR2 FQNEAQ. CDR3 size: 15 residues. The CDR3: CASSLAAGLCNEQFF. DNA for the CDR3: TGTGCCAGCAGCTTAGCAGCGGGTCTTTGCAATGAGCAGTTCTTC.

A remark on this clone: At one end the junction does not follow the germline gene, possibly because of a read error. The rearrangement links TRBV20-1 to TRBJ1-6; TRBD1 matches 11 bases. This CDR3 is built from 14 residues. Germline CDR1 DFQATT, CDR2 SNEGSKA (reference sequence). CDR3 amino acids: CSSTDRGLESPLQF. The CDR3 nucleotides read TGCAGTTCTACGGACAGGGGGCTCGAATCACCCCTCCAATTT.

With regard to this clone: An end of the junction differs from the germline gene, which may be a read error. The chain uses TRBV6-1 and TRBJ1-5; D is unresolved. The CDR3 is made up of 15 amino acids. Germline V gives CDR1 MNHNS, CDR2 SASEGT. The CDR3 DNA reads as TGTGGCAGCAGTGAAGATGGGGTTCGGGTTCAGCCCCAGCATTTT. Protein product: CGSSEDGVRVQPQHF.

In this sample, this clone turned up many times. This may come from a read error, since a much larger clone is one base off. The chain combines TRBV12-3 or TRBV12-4 with TRBJ2-7, with 8 bases matching TRBD2. V shed 7 bases, J shed 8 bases, and the junction held 13 bases outside the gene matches. This CDR3 contains 14 residues. The CDR3 here is CASTRGGRSDKQYF. CDR3 bases: TGTGCCAGCACCCGCGGCGGGAGGAGCGACAAGCAGTACTTC.

This clone came up a few times. A single base separates this from a much larger clone, so it may be a read error. The V gene is TRBV19, the J gene TRBJ2-7, with a weak D call TRBD2 (5 bases). The germline V and J ends were trimmed by 8 bases and 1 base, with 18 bases remaining between them. The CDR3 runs to 15 residues. Germline CDR1 reads LNHDA; CDR2 reads SQIVND (reference sequence). The CDR3, as DNA: TGTGCCAGTGCCCGGGGATCGGGAAGATCCTACGAGCAGTACTTC. This codes for CASARGSGRSYEQYF.

This chain uses TRBV2 with TRBJ2-7, with 12 bases identical to TRBD2. The CDR3 is 17 amino acids. The V segment lost 6 bases and the J segment 1 base; nucleotides outside the gene matches: 10. Germline lookup yields CDR1 SNHLY and CDR2 FYNNEI. CDR3 coding DNA: TGTGCCAGCAGGCCGCTAGCGGGGGGGCGGGAATCCTACGAGCAGTACTTC. Amino acids: CASRPLAGGRESYEQYF.

At least ten counts were recorded for this clone. The chain joins TRBV7-3 to TRBJ1-1; no clear D gene. The germline V gene has CDR1 SGHTA and CDR2 FQGTGA. The CDR3 totals 13 residues. Trimming left V 5 bases short and J 8 bases short, with 15 bases between. CDR3 coding DNA: TGTGCCAGCAGCCCAAGTTGGGGATCGGAAGCTTTCTTT. It codes for CASSPSWGSEAFF.

This clone has a single count. This may be a read error, as it is one base from a much larger clone. V and J are TRBV20-1 and TRBJ1-2, with TRBD1 matching 10 bases. Looked up from germline, CDR1 is DFQATT and CDR2 is SNEGSKA (reference sequence). V lost 5 bases, J lost 7 bases, and 10 bases stayed unmatched. This CDR3 is 14 amino acids long. CDR3 sequence: CSAAPGTGDFGYTF. The DNA for the CDR3 is TGCAGTGCTGCACCAGGGACAGGGGATTTTGGCTACACCTTC.

This clone is deemed medium-sized. V gene TRBV6-1 combines with J gene TRBJ2-7; TRBD1 is a possible D gene (5 bases). CDR1 MNHNS and CDR2 SASEGT come from the germline V gene. V was clipped by 1 base and J by 5 bases, with 12 bases between them. This CDR3 has 14 residues. The CDR3 loop reads CASSEVAGKNEQYF. Written as DNA, the CDR3 is TGTGCCAGCAGTGAAGTCGCAGGGAAGAACGAGCAGTACTTC.

This clone has a handful of counts. CDR3 sequence reads: CASSPPSGLTDTQYF. The CDR3 coding sequence is TGTGCCAGCAGTCCCCCAAGCGGCCTCACAGATACGCAGTATTTT. V is TRBV28 and J is TRBJ2-3; tentatively, D is TRBD2 (5 bases). The CDR3 covers 15 residues. The germline V and J ends were trimmed by 5 bases and 2 bases, with 14 bases remaining between them. Germline assignment: CDR1 MDHEN and CDR2 SYDVKM.

The chain joins TRBV11-2 to TRBJ2-1; the match to TRBD2 covers 10 bases. This CDR3 has 15 amino acids. Germline CDR1 is SGHAT and CDR2 is FQNNGV. The junction had 10 bases not matched to a gene; V was cut back by 4 bases and J by 10 bases. DNA for the CDR3: TGTGCCAGCAGCTACAGGACTAGCGGTGAAGGCGAGCAGTTCTTC. Its protein is CASSYRTSGEGEQFF.

The chain carries TRBV6-1 and TRBJ2-1; TRBD2 matches at 13 bases. Unmatched junction bases numbered 6, after V lost 6 bases and J lost 7 bases. The CDR3 is 15 residues long. Germline V gene data show CDR1 as MNHNS and CDR2 as SASEGT. The CDR3 DNA sequence: TGTGCCAGCAGCGCACTAGCGGGAGGGCCGAATGAGCAGTTCTTC. This translates into CASSALAGGPNEQFF.

This clone was detected many times. This chain joins TRBV5-6 and TRBJ2-7; perhaps D is TRBD1 or TRBD2 (5 bases each). Germline V gene sequence: CDR1 SGHDT, CDR2 YYEEEE. The CDR3 contains 14 residues. Deletions cut 1 base from V and 6 bases from J, with 14 bases between. Here the CDR3 DNA reads TGTGCCAGCAGCTTGTTGGGGGATCTCCGCGAGCAGTACTTC. This gives the protein CASSLLGDLREQYF. The full variable domain, rest sourced from reference TRBV5-6 and TRBJ2-7, is DAGVTQSPTHLIKTRGQQVTLRCSPKSGHDTVSWYQQALGQGPQFIFQYYEEEERQRGNFPDRFSGHQFPNYSSELNVNALLLGDSALYLCASSLLGDLREQYFGPGTRLTVT.

This clone came up many times. The genes are TRBV7-2 and TRBJ1-5, with D hard to call. Germline V gene lookup returns CDR1 SGHTA and CDR2 FQGNSA. The CDR3 covers 16 residues. V dropped 0 bases and J dropped 0 bases, with 9 bases sitting between them. CDR3 loop: CASSLARPYSNQPQHF. As DNA, the CDR3 is TGTGCCAGCAGCTTAGCCAGGCCATATAGCAATCAGCCCCAGCATTTT.

This clone was recorded a few times. At one end, the junction sequence differs from germline, possibly due to a read error. The chain couples TRBV6-2 or TRBV6-3 to TRBJ2-7; no definite D call. Germline lookup yields CDR1 MNHEY and CDR2 SVGEGT. The CDR3 has 12 residues. CDR3 DNA sequence: TGTGCCAGCAGTTATCCTGCTTACGAGCAGTGCTTC. Residues: CASSYPAYEQCF.

In its sample, this clone ranks as medium-sized. The chain is built from TRBV12-3 or TRBV12-4 and TRBJ1-2; the D is unclear. V was clipped by 3 bases and J by 4 bases, with 12 bases between them. This CDR3 is built from 14 residues. CDR3 in amino acids: CASSFGDRVYGYTF. As DNA, the CDR3 is TGTGCCAGCAGTTTCGGAGACCGAGTCTATGGCTACACCTTC.

Note on this clone: With a much larger clone just one base away, this may be a read error. This chain links TRBV3-1 with TRBJ2-3; D is possibly TRBD1 or TRBD2 (6 bases each). Looked up from germline, CDR1 is LGHDT and CDR2 is YNNKEL (reference sequence). The CDR3 has 12 residues. The CDR3: CASSRGADTQDF. The DNA of the CDR3 is TGTGCCAGCAGCCGGGGGGCAGATACGCAGGATTTT.

This clone was observed at least ten times. V gene TRBV28 combines with J gene TRBJ1-4; D is unclear. V was trimmed by 3 bases and J by 10 bases, leaving 6 bases between them. This CDR3 contains 11 residues. Germline CDR1 is MDHEN and CDR2 is SYDVKM. The CDR3 sequence is CASSLSGKLFF. The CDR3 region has the DNA TGTGCCAGCAGTTTGTCTGGAAAACTGTTTTTT.

This clone was seen repeatedly, ten times or more. The chain links TRBV9 to TRBJ2-5; 8 nucleotides match TRBD2. V was pared by 0 bases and J by 3 bases, with 7 bases of the junction left unmatched. Germline V gene lookup returns CDR1 SGDLS and CDR2 YYNGEE. CDR3 length: 16 residues. CDR3 region: CASSVGVREVEETQYF. CDR3 bases: TGTGCCAGCAGCGTAGGGGTGCGGGAGGTGGAAGAGACCCAGTACTTC.